Below, 21 T cell receptor beta chains from the same sample are listed, as sequenced in a study of T cell responses to AZD1222 COVID-19 vaccine. Here immunoSEQ multiplex PCR was the method, and the copy in TCRdb shows in-frame clones only, minus some. The sample carries over 150,000 clones, around nine tenths recorded once. The sequenced sample was peripheral blood, obtained on day 0 of AZD1222 vaccination. The receptors stem from an adult in good health.

This clone has more than one count but fewer than ten. This sequence joins TRBV2 and TRBJ1-6, with a tentative D call TRBD1 (6 bases). This CDR3 is 14 amino acids long. Between the trimmed V and J ends, which lost 8 bases and 4 bases, there was a span of 12 bases. Germline V lookup: CDR1 SNHLY, CDR2 FYNNEI. The chain's CDR3 is CASGETGYNSPLHF. DNA of the CDR3: TGTGCCAGCGGGGAGACAGGTTATAATTCACCCCTCCACTTT.

This chain connects TRBV28 to TRBJ1-5; the D gene is possibly TRBD1 (6 bases). The germline V and J ends were trimmed by 3 bases and 5 bases, with 14 bases remaining between them. Germline V CDR1 and CDR2: MDHEN, SYDVKM. The CDR3 has 15 amino acids. CDR3 coding DNA: TGTGCCAGCAGTTTTAGTTCAGGGGAGCATCAGCCCCAGCATTTT. Residues: CASSFSSGEHQPQHF.

This clone was recorded once. J is TRBJ1-2 and V is TRBV30; D not certain. Germline assignment: CDR1 GTSNPN and CDR2 SVGIG (reference sequence). The CDR3 spans 14 residues. V lost 0 bases, J lost 4 bases, and 12 bases lay in between. DNA for the CDR3: TGTGCCTGGAGTGTACCTCGAGGGCTCTATGGCTACACCTTC. Protein sequence: CAWSVPRGLYGYTF.

This clone came up once. The rearrangement links TRBV30 to TRBJ1-1; no reliable D call. With 4 bases removed from V and 3 bases from J, the gap between germline ends came to 12 bases. The germline V gene has CDR1 GTSNPN and CDR2 SVGIG (reference sequence). The CDR3 extends over 13 amino acids. The CDR3 sequence is CAWTLSRDTEAFF. In DNA, the CDR3 is TGTGCCTGGACCCTTTCTAGGGACACTGAAGCTTTCTTT.

The J gene is TRBJ2-7, the V gene TRBV5-8; the D gene is possibly TRBD2 (5 bases). Trimming pared 2 bases from V and 2 bases from J, leaving 14 bases between. This CDR3 has 15 amino acids. Germline-derived CDR1 and CDR2 are SGHTS and YDEGEE. Here the CDR3 DNA reads TGTGCCAGCAGCTTAGCTCCGGGGTATGCCTACGAGCAGTACTTC. The encoded protein is CASSLAPGYAYEQYF.

The chain carries TRBV28 and TRBJ1-1; 9 bases fit TRBD1. V dropped 5 bases and J dropped 10; count of bases not matched to a gene: 11. CDR3 length: 14 residues. Germline assignment: CDR1 MDHEN and CDR2 SYDVKM. The CDR3 here is CASSETGGWEGAFF. The CDR3 DNA is TGTGCCAGCAGTGAAACAGGGGGCTGGGAGGGAGCTTTCTTT.

The rearrangement links TRBV10-3 to TRBJ1-1; tentative D call: TRBD1 (5 bases). This CDR3 contains 13 residues. Germline CDR1 and CDR2: ENHRY and SYGVKD. Trimming shortened V by 6 bases and J by 11 bases, and 19 bases separated the two germline ends. CDR3: CAISLLGTSAAFF. Here the CDR3 DNA reads TGTGCCATCAGCCTCCTCGGGACTTCCGCGGCTTTCTTT.

The chain carries TRBV7-9 and TRBJ2-2; D call uncertain. This CDR3 comprises 15 residues. V was cut by 6 bases and J by 1 base, with 12 bases left in between. Germline V lookup: CDR1 SEHNR, CDR2 FQNEAQ (reference sequence). The CDR3 sequence: CASRGFPMNTGELFF. CDR3 bases: TGTGCCAGCAGGGGGTTCCCTATGAACACCGGGGAGCTGTTTTTT.

V and J are TRBV12-5 and TRBJ1-1, with D possibly being TRBD1 (6 bases). V was trimmed by 6 bases and J by 10 bases, leaving 18 bases between them. CDR3 length equals 13 residues. From germline, CDR1 is LGHNT and CDR2 FRNRAP. CDR3 sequence: CASGLRLGGRAFF. For the CDR3, the DNA is TGTGCTAGTGGACTCCGCCTAGGGGGTCGAGCTTTCTTT.

The CDR3 loop reads CASSLGGNGDSNQPQHF. DNA of the CDR3: TGTGCCAGCAGCTTAGGAGGTAATGGGGATAGCAATCAGCCCCAGCATTTT. The chain employs TRBV7-2 and TRBJ1-5; D gene uncertain. The CDR3 has 17 residues. Trimming removed 1 base at V and 0 bases at J, with 13 bases between. Germline lookup yields CDR1 SGHTA and CDR2 FQGNSA.

This chain links TRBV4-3 with TRBJ2-7; the match to TRBD2 covers 7 bases. The CDR3 runs 15 residues. V lost 0 bases and J lost 4; bases outside the gene matches: 6. Germline-derived CDR1 and CDR2 are LGHNA and YSLEER. CDR3 amino acids: CASSQDQGGYYEQYF. The CDR3 DNA sequence: TGCGCCAGCAGCCAAGATCAGGGAGGGTATTACGAGCAGTACTTC.

DNA of the CDR3: TGCGCCAGCAGCTTGGGAGCCAGGGGCGACTACAATGAGCAGTTCTTC. It is translated as CASSLGARGDYNEQFF. This chain links TRBV5-1 with TRBJ2-1; TRBD1 might be the D (6 bases). This CDR3 spans 16 amino acids. The germline V gene has CDR1 SGHRS and CDR2 YFSETQ. Trimming left V 0 bases short and J 3 bases short, with 13 bases between.

The chain recombines TRBV2 with TRBJ2-3, with a possible D match to TRBD2 (5 bases). Trimming cost V 3 bases and J 2 bases, with 12 bases left between them. CDR1 SNHLY and CDR2 FYNNEI come from the germline V gene. The CDR3 is 15 amino acids. The CDR3 here is CASSDNGVPTDTQYF. The CDR3 nucleotides read TGTGCCAGCAGTGACAACGGGGTGCCCACAGATACGCAGTATTTT.

The CDR3 region has the DNA TGTGCCAGCAGCTTAGCTAGCGGGAATTCAGATACGCAGTATTTT. Translated, it gives CASSLASGNSDTQYF. The V and J genes are TRBV7-2 and TRBJ2-3, with 8 bases identical to TRBD2. V shed 0 bases and J 4 bases; nucleotides not matched to a gene: 3. Germline V gene lookup returns CDR1 SGHTA and CDR2 FQGNSA. CDR3 length equals 15 residues. The variable domain in full, with the rest retrieved from reference TRBV7-2 and TRBJ2-3, is GAGVSQSPSNKVTEKGKDVELRCDPISGHTALYWYRQSLGQGLEFLIYFQGNSAPDKSGLPSDRFSAERTGGSVSTLTIQRTQQEDSAVYLCASSLASGNSDTQYFGPGTRLTVL.

The chain couples TRBV4-3 to TRBJ1-1; D not certain. Germline assignment: CDR1 LGHNA and CDR2 YSLEER. This CDR3 region has 14 residues. Trimming left V 4 bases short and J 1 base short, with 10 bases between. CDR3 loop: CASSLRTGNTEAFF. The CDR3 DNA is TGCGCCAGCAGCCTAAGGACGGGGAACACTGAAGCTTTCTTT.

V is TRBV18 and J is TRBJ1-1; tentative D call: TRBD1 (5 bases). The germline V gene encodes CDR1 KGHSH and CDR2 LQKENI. The CDR3 is 12 amino acids. V was pared by 2 bases and J by 4 bases, with 5 bases between. CDR3 in amino acids: CASSPGATEAFF. In nucleotides, the CDR3 is TGTGCCAGCTCACCAGGGGCCACTGAAGCTTTCTTT.

As to this clone: It is likely a read error, because the conserved phenylalanine at the end of the CDR3 is missing. It is unclear where the CDR3 begins or ends on the DNA, so no DNA is shown, and the CDR3 is as TCRdb lists it. The gene calls are TRBV28 and TRBJ2-7. The CDR3 adds up to 16 amino acids, both ends counted. Germline CDR1 and CDR2: MDHEN and SYDVKM. This CDR3 reads CASSPNLLPTDTFGKL.

The gene calls are TRBV3-1 (or the pseudogene TRBV3-2) and TRBJ1-1, with D possibly TRBD1 on 6 matching bases. This CDR3 is built from 14 residues. Looked up from germline, CDR1 is LGHDT and CDR2 is YNNKEL (reference sequence). Trimming stripped 5 bases from V and 1 base from J, with 11 bases between. The CDR3, as DNA: TGTGCCAGCAGCAGGGGGTCAGCGAACACTGAAGCTTTCTTT. Translating gives CASSRGSANTEAFF.

This clone was detected once. V and J are TRBV7-2 and TRBJ2-7; possible D gene TRBD1, 6 bases. The germline V gene has CDR1 SGHTA and CDR2 FQGNSA. Trimming took 4 bases from V and 5 from J, leaving 9 bases between them. The CDR3 is 12 amino acids. The DNA of the CDR3 is TGTGCCAGCAGCTCGGACAGCCACGAGCAGTACTTC. This translates into CASSSDSHEQYF.

In nucleotides, the CDR3 is TGCGCCAGCAGCCTGGGACAGGGGAACACTGAAGCTTTCTTT. Protein: CASSLGQGNTEAFF. The chain carries TRBV4-3 and TRBJ1-1; 9 positions match TRBD1. The CDR3 has 14 residues. Trimming at V came to 4 bases and at J to 1 base, leaving 1 base not matched to a gene. The germline CDR1 and CDR2 sequences are LGHNA and YSLEER.

CDR3 loop: CASSLRGIDGYTF. The CDR3 nucleotides are TGTGCCAGCAGCTTAAGGGGGATAGATGGCTACACCTTC. V gene TRBV5-4 combines with J gene TRBJ1-2; weak D call: TRBD1 (6 bases). Deletions cut 2 bases from V and 6 bases from J, with 11 bases between. The CDR3 spans 13 residues. CDR1 is SGHNT, CDR2 YYREEE, per germline (reference sequence). Full variable domain (missing parts from reference TRBV5-4 and TRBJ1-2): ETGVTQSPTHLIKTRGQQVTLRCSSQSGHNTVSWYQQALGQGPQFIFQYYREEENGRGNFPPRFSGLQFPNYSSELNVNALELDDSALYLCASSLRGIDGYTFGSGTRLTVV.